This T cell receptor (beta chain) was captured in a study of graft-versus-host responses after intestinal transplantation. Turning to the study itself: Multivisceral, liver-intestinal, or isolated intestinal grafts went to recipients. Once they had received anti-thymocyte globulin induction, all recipients took tacrolimus and steroids for three to four years.

Study-wide results and limits: GvH clones detected in recipient marrow included some appearing first in ileum or blood. High graft-versus-host to host-versus-graft clonal ratios were found in allografts of patients who had graft-donor T cell macrochimerism.

The repertoire was sequenced with immunoSEQ multiplex PCR; TCRdb's copy has only in-frame clones and lacks some. The table includes 81,000 or so clones, approximately 92% detected once. The germline V gene has CDR1 LNHDA and CDR2 SQIVND (reference sequence). The length of the CDR3 is 13 residues. V shed 5 bases and J 4 bases; nucleotides not matched to a gene: 5. Worth noting for this clone: What it binds is not known.

The TCR comes from a human donor who was the organ donor for an intestinal transplant. Here the sequenced sample was unstimulated CD8+ T cells sorted from spleen or lymph node cells, taken before transplant. The chain is built from TRBV19 and TRBJ2-7; 7 nucleotides match TRBD2. The CDR3 DNA reads TGTGCCAGTAGTGACTGGGGGGGATACGAGCAGTACTTC. Protein sequence: CASSDWGGYEQYF.